This T cell receptor beta chain comes out of a study of cytomegalovirus exposure and HLA in healthy donors. Study-level background: Previous work identified roughly 110 million unique TCR beta sequences from roughly 170 million T cells. Study-wide points: In a later analysis, about 17,000 TCR beta sequences were associated with HLA alleles at 0.05 false discovery rate. Exclusion applied to some V segments, including TRBV6-2 and TRBV6-3, as they were indistinguishable.

Concerning this clone itself: Antigen: not known.

PCR amplification relied on 60 Vbeta primers (plus 13 Jbeta primers). The method was immunoSEQ multiplex PCR; TCRdb's version includes in-frame clones alone and lacks a portion of them. The sample lists some 130,000 clones; about 80% were seen once. Germline loops: CDR1 MNHNY, CDR2 SVGAGI (reference sequence). Between the trimmed V and J ends, which lost 8 bases and 6 bases, there was a span of 10 bases. CDR3 size: 11 residues. The sequencing sample was made of PBMCs. The sequence was collected from a man aged 25-45 years in good health and CMV-seronegative. The rearrangement links TRBV6-6 to TRBJ1-2; D perhaps matches TRBD1 (5 bases). The CDR3 region has the DNA TGTGCCAGCGAGCAGGGTAATGGCTACACCTTC. Its protein product is CASEQGNGYTF.